The rows below give T cell receptor beta chains drawn from one sample of a study of regulatory T cells in long-lasting Graves disease. TCRdb recomputed calls from the multiplex PCR reads with MiXCR, one row per CDR3 protein. This table has fewer than 550,000 distinct CDR3 sequences, around 16% appearing once. These data were likewise used in another study, on T cells in Graves' hyperthyroidism and ophthalmopathy.

This specimen was peripheral blood mononuclear cells (PBMCs), taken at new diagnosis, from a patient treated with antithyroid drugs. The receptors were gathered from a middle-aged woman with Graves disease. CDR3s include the opening cysteine and the closing phenylalanine or tryptophan. The order of the fields is D gene, V gene, J gene, clone size, CDR3 DNA, CDR3 protein. A D gene is named only where the DNA matches it firmly. The size field is filled for only some rows; it gives once, few, many or a size class.

-	TRBV30	TRBJ1-1	many	TGTGCCTGGAGTGAGTTGGGGAACACTGAAGCTTTCTTT	CAWSELGNTEAFF
-	TRBV5-6	TRBJ2-1	-	TGTGCCAGCAGCATGTCCGAGATTGCGGAGTTCTTC	CASSMSEIAEFF
-	TRBV7-9	TRBJ1-1	-	TGTGCCAGCAGCGTATATGAAGCTTTCTTT	CASSVYEAFF
TRBD2	TRBV7-2	TRBJ2-1	few	TGTGCCAGCAGCTCGCGCAGCGGGATTGACAATGAGCAGTTCTTC	CASSSRSGIDNEQFF
-	TRBV5-1	TRBJ1-1	many	TGCGCCAGCAGCTTGGGTGGGGGATGGACGAACACTGAAGCTTTCTTT	CASSLGGGWTNTEAFF
-	TRBV5-4	TRBJ2-3	few	TGTGCCAGCAGCTTGGCCGGGACTCCAAGACCCACAGATACGCAGTATTTT	CASSLAGTPRPTDTQYF
-	TRBV20-1	TRBJ2-7	few	TGCAGTGCTAGTATGGCGCTCCCGTTAGACGAGCAGTACTTC	CSASMALPLDEQYF
TRBD1	TRBV18	TRBJ1-1	few	TGTGCCAGCTCACCACCGACGGGACAGGGGCTCATGAACACTGAAGCTTTCTTT	CASSPPTGQGLMNTEAFF
TRBD2	TRBV4-1	TRBJ2-5	few	TGCGCCAGCAGCCACCACCGTAGCGGGGGTGTACAAGAGACCCAGTACTTC	CASSHHRSGGVQETQYF
TRBD1	TRBV5-6	TRBJ2-7	-	TGTGCCAGCAGCTTGGGGTCAGGGGGATCCGAGCAGCACTTC	CASSLGSGGSEQHF
TRBD1	TRBV11-2	TRBJ1-1	many	TGTGCCAGCAGCCTGGGACAGGCGAACACTGAAGCTTTCTTT	CASSLGQANTEAFF
TRBD1	TRBV27	TRBJ2-3	-	TGTGCCAGCAGTTTGATAGGTAGGGGGCAAGATATGCAGTATTTT	CASSLIGRGQDMQYF
-	TRBV20-1	TRBJ1-4	few	TGCAGTGCCCCAGGCTCCGGGCCCGGGGAAAAACTGTTTTTT	CSAPGSGPGEKLFF
-	TRBV2	TRBJ2-5	-	TGTGCCAGCGGGGCAGGGGAGGGCCAAGAGACCCAGTACTTC	CASGAGEGQETQYF
-	TRBV7-2	TRBJ1-1	many	TGTGCCAGCAGCTTATCTCGGGACGCATCTGAAGCTTTCTTT	CASSLSRDASEAFF
-	TRBV24-1	TRBJ2-2	many	TGTGCCACCAGTACCTATACCGGGGAGCTGTTTTTT	CATSTYTGELFF
TRBD1	TRBV3-1	TRBJ1-2	many	TGTGCCAGCAGCCAATTAGTGACAGGGATCAACTATGGCTACACCTTC	CASSQLVTGINYGYTF
TRBD2	TRBV10-3	TRBJ2-1	many	TGTGCCATCAGTGGAAGTAGCGGGGGCCACAATGAGCAGTTCTTC	CAISGSSGGHNEQFF